The 13 T cell receptor beta chains in this list originate from one sample, sequenced in a study of T cells in tumors after PD-1 blockade. Clones were sequenced by immunoSEQ multiplex PCR, and TCRdb holds only the in-frame ones, with some missing. Of 15,000 to 20,000 clones in the sample, over 75% were seen once. Sequences were derived from PBMCs, sampled after anti-PD-1 therapy. Source of these receptors: a human donor with advanced basal cell or squamous cell carcinoma (not recorded which).

V usage is TRBV2 and J usage is TRBJ2-7, with 9 positions matching TRBD1. Germline V lookup: CDR1 SNHLY, CDR2 FYNNEI. After removal of 5 bases from V and 2 bases from J, the junction contained 4 bases not matched to a gene. This CDR3 spans 14 amino acids. The CDR3 DNA follows: TGTGCCAGCAGTCGGGACAGGGTGGCCTACGAGCAGTACTTC. It specifies CASSRDRVAYEQYF.

V is TRBV4-2 and J is TRBJ2-3; 8 bases agree with TRBD2. CDR1 and CDR2 (germline): LGHNA, YNFKEQ. The CDR3 has 19 amino acids. V gave up 5 bases and J gave up 2 bases; unmatched junction bases: 18. The CDR3 sequence is CASSVRAGATQGFTDTQYF. CDR3 coding DNA: TGTGCCAGCAGCGTCCGAGCGGGGGCTACCCAAGGGTTCACAGATACGCAGTATTTT.

The rearrangement uses TRBV7-9 and TRBJ2-7; D may be TRBD2 (7 bases). The CDR3 totals 17 residues. Germline V lookup: CDR1 SEHNR, CDR2 FQNEAQ (reference sequence). Trimming left V 0 bases short and J 5 bases short, with 20 bases between. The CDR3 DNA reads as TGTGCCAGCAGCTTAGCAGGGGGGGGCGCATCCTGCCACGAGCAGTACTTC. This encodes CASSLAGGGASCHEQYF. Based on the CDR3 plus reference TRBV7-9 and TRBJ2-7, the full variable domain is DTGVSQNPRHKITKRGQNVTFRCDPISEHNRLYWYRQTLGQGPEFLTYFQNEAQLEKSRLLSDRFSAERPKGSFSTLEIQRTEQGDSAMYLCASSLAGGGASCHEQYFGPGTRLTVT.

J is TRBJ1-1 and V is TRBV2; D is perhaps TRBD1 (5 bases). The CDR3 is made up of 11 amino acids. CDR1 and CDR2 (germline): SNHLY, FYNNEI. V lost 5 bases to trimming and J lost 10 bases, with 11 bases between them. The CDR3 DNA reads as TGTGCCAGCAGTATCAGGGAGGTAGCTTTCTTT. The encoded protein is CASSIREVAFF.

This chain links TRBV15 with TRBJ1-2; 8 bases are a match to TRBD1. CDR1 is LNHNV, CDR2 YYDKDF, per germline (reference sequence). The CDR3 contains 18 residues. Trimming at V came to 0 bases and at J to 7 bases, leaving 16 bases not matched to a gene. The CDR3 region is CATSRDSGQVLRSGGYTF. CDR3 nucleotides: TGTGCCACCAGCAGAGATTCGGGACAGGTCCTTAGGTCGGGTGGCTACACCTTC.

The chain uses TRBV10-3 and TRBJ2-3; 7 bases agree with TRBD2. The J segment lost 2 bases and the V segment lost 2 bases, leaving 4 bases of the junction unmatched. Germline V gene sequence: CDR1 ENHRY, CDR2 SYGVKD. The CDR3 runs to 15 residues. DNA of the CDR3: TGTGCCATCAGTGAGAGCGGGGAGAACACAGATACGCAGTATTTT. Translating gives CAISESGENTDTQYF.

The rearrangement uses TRBV7-8 and TRBJ2-5; 8 nucleotides match TRBD1. V was pared by 1 base and J by 4 bases, with 5 bases of the junction left unmatched. The CDR3 extends over 15 amino acids. CDR1 is SGHVS, CDR2 FQNEAQ, per germline. CDR3 amino acids: CASSLEGDRRETQYF. DNA for the CDR3: TGTGCCAGCAGCTTAGAGGGGGACAGGAGAGAGACCCAGTACTTC.

This chain uses TRBV7-3 with TRBJ1-1, with 10 bases that match TRBD1. The V gene's germline CDR1 is SGHTA and CDR2 FQGTGA. Trimming took 5 bases from V and 5 from J; bases not matched to a gene: 11. The CDR3 has 16 amino acids. The DNA for the CDR3 is TGTGCCAGCAGCCCCCCCCCGGGACAGGGGAGGACTGAAGCTTTCTTT. Translating gives CASSPPPGQGRTEAFF.

The chain is built from TRBV3-1 (or the pseudogene TRBV3-2) and TRBJ2-7; 7 bases agree with TRBD2. The junction had 5 bases not matched to a gene; V was cut back by 0 bases and J by 0 bases. The CDR3 has 16 amino acids. Germline CDR1 LGHDT, CDR2 YNNKEL (reference sequence). CDR3 sequence reads: CASSQDWRTSSYEQYF. Written as DNA, the CDR3 is TGTGCCAGCAGCCAAGATTGGAGGACTAGCTCCTACGAGCAGTACTTC.

This chain's CDR3 is CASSQEAQYSNQPQHF. CDR3 DNA: TGTGCCAGCAGCCAAGAAGCACAGTATAGCAATCAGCCCCAGCATTTT. The chain links TRBV4-2 to TRBJ1-5, with D unresolved. CDR1 is LGHNA, CDR2 YNFKEQ, per germline. The germline V and J ends were trimmed by 0 bases and 0 bases, with 9 bases remaining between them. The CDR3 is 16 amino acids.

J is TRBJ1-4 and V is TRBV3-1 (or the pseudogene TRBV3-2); unclear D gene. Germline V lookup: CDR1 LGHDT, CDR2 YNNKEL (reference sequence). The CDR3 length is 14 residues. V gave up 3 bases and J gave up 7 bases, with 12 bases separating them. The CDR3 loop reads CASSQAQRGEKLFF. The CDR3 region has the DNA TGTGCCAGCAGCCAGGCGCAGAGAGGTGAAAAACTGTTTTTT.

This clone was found once. The V gene is TRBV5-1, the J gene TRBJ2-5; D possibly matches TRBD1 or TRBD2 (5 bases each). Between the trimmed V and J ends, which lost 2 bases and 5 bases, there was a span of 10 bases. Germline V gives CDR1 SGHRS, CDR2 YFSETQ. CDR3 length: 13 residues. The CDR3 sequence: CASSFQGVETQYF. The DNA of the CDR3 is TGCGCCAGCAGCTTTCAGGGAGTGGAGACCCAGTACTTC.

The J gene is TRBJ1-1, the V gene TRBV21-1. TRBV21-1 is described as a pseudogene. The CDR3 runs to 14 residues. The CDR3, as DNA: TGTGCCAGCACCCCGGGACGCCAGAACACTGAAGCTTTCTTT. Translated, it gives CASTPGRQNTEAFF.